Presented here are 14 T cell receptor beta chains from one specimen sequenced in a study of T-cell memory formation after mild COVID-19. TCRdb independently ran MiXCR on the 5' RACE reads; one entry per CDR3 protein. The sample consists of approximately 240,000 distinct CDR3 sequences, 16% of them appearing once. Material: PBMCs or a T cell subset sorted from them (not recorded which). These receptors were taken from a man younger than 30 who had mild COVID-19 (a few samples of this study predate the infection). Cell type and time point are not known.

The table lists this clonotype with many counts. For the CDR3, the DNA is TGTGCCAGCAGCGTAGTAGGACTAGTATTCGATGAGCAGTTCTTC. Protein sequence: CASSVVGLVFDEQFF. V and J are TRBV9 and TRBJ2-1; 7 bases fit TRBD2. The CDR3 covers 15 residues. The germline CDR1 and CDR2 sequences are SGDLS and YYNGEE. The V gene end was trimmed by 0 bases and the J gene end by 8 bases; junction bases not matched to a gene: 8.

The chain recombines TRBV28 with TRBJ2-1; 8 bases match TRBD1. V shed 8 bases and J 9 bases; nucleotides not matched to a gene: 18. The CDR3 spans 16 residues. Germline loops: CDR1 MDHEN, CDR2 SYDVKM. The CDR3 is CASLPGGTGSQGEQFF. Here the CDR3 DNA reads TGTGCCAGCCTCCCCGGTGGGACAGGATCCCAGGGTGAGCAGTTCTTC.

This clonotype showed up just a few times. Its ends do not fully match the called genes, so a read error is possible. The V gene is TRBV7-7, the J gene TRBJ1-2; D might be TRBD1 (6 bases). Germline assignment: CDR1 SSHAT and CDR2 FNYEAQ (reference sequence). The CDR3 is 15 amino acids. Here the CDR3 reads CASSSPLGGSYGYTF. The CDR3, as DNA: TGTGCTAGCAGCTCTCCCCTCGGGGGCTCCTATGGCTACACCTTC.

The CDR3 DNA sequence: TGTGCCAGCAGCTCCGGGACAGGGAGAAACGAGCAGTACGTC. As protein: CASSSGTGRNEQYV. The chain recombines TRBV5-6 with TRBJ2-7, with TRBD1 identical over 9 bases. Germline-derived CDR1 and CDR2 are SGHDT and YYEEEE. After removal of 3 bases from V and 5 bases from J, the junction contained 6 bases not matched to a gene. The CDR3 consists of 14 residues.

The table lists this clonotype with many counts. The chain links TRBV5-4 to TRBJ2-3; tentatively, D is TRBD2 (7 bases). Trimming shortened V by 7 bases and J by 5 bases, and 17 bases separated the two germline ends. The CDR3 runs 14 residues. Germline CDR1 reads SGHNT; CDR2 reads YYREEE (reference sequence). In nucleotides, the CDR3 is TGTGCCAGCCCTTCCCGGGGGGCTGAAGATACGCAGTATTTT. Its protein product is CASPSRGAEDTQYF.

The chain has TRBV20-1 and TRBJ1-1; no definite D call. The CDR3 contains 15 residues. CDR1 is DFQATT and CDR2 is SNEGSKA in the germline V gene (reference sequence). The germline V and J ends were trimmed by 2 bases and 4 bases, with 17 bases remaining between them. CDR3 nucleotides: TGCAGTGCTAGAAAGGGCCTGGCCGCCCCCACTGAAGCTTTCTTT. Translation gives CSARKGLAAPTEAFF.

CDR3 amino acids: CASSKGTGVNTEAFF. The CDR3 nucleotides read TGCGCCAGCAGCAAGGGCACAGGGGTAAACACTGAAGCTTTCTTT. The chain couples TRBV5-1 to TRBJ1-1; 7 positions agree with TRBD1. The CDR3 sequence is 15 residues long. Germline V gene lookup returns CDR1 SGHRS and CDR2 YFSETQ. The V segment lost 4 bases and the J segment 2 bases; nucleotides outside the gene matches: 8.

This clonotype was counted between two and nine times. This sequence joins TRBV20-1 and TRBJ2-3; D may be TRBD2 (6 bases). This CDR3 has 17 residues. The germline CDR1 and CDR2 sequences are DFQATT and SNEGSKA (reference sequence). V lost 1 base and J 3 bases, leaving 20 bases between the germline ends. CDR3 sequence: CSARGASGVPRTDTQYF. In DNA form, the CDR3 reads TGCAGTGCTAGAGGCGCTTCGGGGGTTCCTAGGACAGATACGCAGTATTTT.

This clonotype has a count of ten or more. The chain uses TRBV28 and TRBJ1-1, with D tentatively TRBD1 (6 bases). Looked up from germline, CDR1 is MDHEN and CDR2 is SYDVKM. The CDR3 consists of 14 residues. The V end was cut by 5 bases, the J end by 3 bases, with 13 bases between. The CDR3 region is CASSAPPGDTEAFF. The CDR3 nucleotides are TGTGCCAGCAGTGCCCCTCCAGGGGACACTGAAGCTTTCTTT.

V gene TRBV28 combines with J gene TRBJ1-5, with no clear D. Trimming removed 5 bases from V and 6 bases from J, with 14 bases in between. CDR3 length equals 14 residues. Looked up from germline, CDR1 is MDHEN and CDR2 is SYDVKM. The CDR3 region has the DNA TGTGCCAGCAGTAGGCAGGAGGGTTTTCAGCCCCAGCATTTT. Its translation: CASSRQEGFQPQHF.

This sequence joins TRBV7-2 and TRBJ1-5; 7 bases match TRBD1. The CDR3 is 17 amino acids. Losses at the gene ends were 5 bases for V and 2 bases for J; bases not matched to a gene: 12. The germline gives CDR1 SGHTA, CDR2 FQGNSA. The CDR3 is CASSPRSGTVGNQPQHF. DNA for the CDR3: TGTGCCAGCAGCCCTAGGTCGGGGACAGTAGGCAATCAGCCCCAGCATTTT.

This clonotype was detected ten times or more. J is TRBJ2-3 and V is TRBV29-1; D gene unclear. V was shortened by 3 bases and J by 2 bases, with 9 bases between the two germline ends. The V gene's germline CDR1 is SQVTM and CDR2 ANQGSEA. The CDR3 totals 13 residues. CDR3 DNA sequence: TGCAGCGTTGACTACAGCTACACAGATACGCAGTATTTT. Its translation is CSVDYSYTDTQYF.

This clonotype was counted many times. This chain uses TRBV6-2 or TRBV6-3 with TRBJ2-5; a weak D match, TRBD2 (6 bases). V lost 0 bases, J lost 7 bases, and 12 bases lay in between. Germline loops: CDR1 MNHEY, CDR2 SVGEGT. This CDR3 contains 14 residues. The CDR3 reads CASSYSGTSGTQYF. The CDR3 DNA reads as TGTGCCAGCAGTTACTCAGGGACTTCTGGGACCCAGTACTTC.

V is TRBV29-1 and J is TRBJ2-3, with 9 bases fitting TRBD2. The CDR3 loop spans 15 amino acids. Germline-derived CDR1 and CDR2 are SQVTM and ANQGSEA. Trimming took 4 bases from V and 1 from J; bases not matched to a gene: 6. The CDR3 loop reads CSVGRVAGGTDTQYF. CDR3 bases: TGCAGCGTTGGTCGGGTAGCGGGGGGCACAGATACGCAGTATTTT.